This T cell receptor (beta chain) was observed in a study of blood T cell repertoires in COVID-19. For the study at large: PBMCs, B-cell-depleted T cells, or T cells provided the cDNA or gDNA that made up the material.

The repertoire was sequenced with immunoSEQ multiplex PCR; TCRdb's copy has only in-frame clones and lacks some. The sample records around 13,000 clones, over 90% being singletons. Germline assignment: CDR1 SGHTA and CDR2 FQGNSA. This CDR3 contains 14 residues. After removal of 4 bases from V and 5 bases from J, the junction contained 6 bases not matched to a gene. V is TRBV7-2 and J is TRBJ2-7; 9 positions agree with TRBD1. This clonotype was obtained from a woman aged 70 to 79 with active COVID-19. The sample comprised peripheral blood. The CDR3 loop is CASSSGQGANEQYF. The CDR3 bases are TGTGCCAGCAGCTCGGGACAGGGTGCCAACGAGCAGTACTTC.